A selection of T cell receptor beta chains follows, all from one sample in a study of T cells in Graves' hyperthyroidism and ophthalmopathy. MiXCR, applied by TCRdb to the multiplex PCR reads, yields one record per CDR3 protein. This sample has roughly 600,000 distinct CDR3 sequences, with about 14% found just once. Sequencing was carried out using blood. These receptors came from a woman between 45 and 60 years old with Graves' ophthalmopathy. Each CDR3 is given with its conserved first and last residue. The order of the fields is CDR3 length, V gene, J gene, D gene, clone size, CDR3 protein, CDR3 DNA. D genes are given only for firm matches. Only part of the rows carry a size: once, few, many, or a class if the clone is expanded.

CDR3 length: 15; V gene: TRBV15; J gene: TRBJ2-1; D gene: TRBD2; clone size: many; CDR3 protein: CATSMRLAGGDEQFF; CDR3 DNA: TGTGCCACCAGCATGAGACTAGCGGGAGGTGATGAGCAGTTCTTC
CDR3 length: 14; V gene: TRBV24-1; J gene: TRBJ2-3; D gene: TRBD2; clone size: .; CDR3 protein: CATCDGGAVDTQYF; CDR3 DNA: TGTGCCACCTGCGACGGGGGGGCCGTAGATACGCAGTATTTT
CDR3 length: 14; V gene: TRBV6-2/TRBV6-3; J gene: TRBJ2-7; D gene: .; clone size: many; CDR3 protein: CASSYSQSSYEQYF; CDR3 DNA: TGTGCCAGCAGTTACTCGCAGAGCTCCTACGAGCAGTACTTC
CDR3 length: 16; V gene: TRBV29-1; J gene: TRBJ2-7; D gene: TRBD2; clone size: many; CDR3 protein: CSVVDSVLADFYEQYF; CDR3 DNA: TGCAGCGTAGTGGACAGCGTACTAGCGGACTTCTACGAGCAGTACTTC
CDR3 length: 14; V gene: TRBV27; J gene: TRBJ1-2; D gene: .; clone size: many; CDR3 protein: CASSLAGRNYGYTF; CDR3 DNA: TGTGCCAGCAGTTTAGCCGGACGGAACTATGGCTACACCTTC
CDR3 length: 13; V gene: TRBV5-1; J gene: TRBJ2-1; D gene: TRBD2; clone size: many; CDR3 protein: CAGRVGEGNEQFF; CDR3 DNA: TGCGCCGGCAGGGTAGGGGAGGGCAATGAGCAGTTCTTC
CDR3 length: 13; V gene: TRBV18; J gene: TRBJ2-7; D gene: .; clone size: many; CDR3 protein: CASSPGDRSEQYF; CDR3 DNA: TGTGCCAGCTCACCAGGGGACCGAAGCGAGCAGTACTTC
CDR3 length: 14; V gene: TRBV27; J gene: TRBJ2-3; D gene: .; clone size: many; CDR3 protein: CASSQGFRTDTQYF; CDR3 DNA: TGTGCCAGCAGTCAAGGATTCCGCACAGATACGCAGTATTTT
CDR3 length: 15; V gene: TRBV7-2; J gene: TRBJ1-2; D gene: .; clone size: few; CDR3 protein: CASSFPPAGAYGYTF; CDR3 DNA: TGTGCCAGCAGCTTTCCTCCAGCGGGGGCCTATGGCTACACCTTC
CDR3 length: 15; V gene: TRBV11-1; J gene: TRBJ2-1; D gene: TRBD2; clone size: .; CDR3 protein: CASSSAGLADNEQFF; CDR3 DNA: TGTGCCAGCAGCTCAGCGGGACTAGCGGACAATGAGCAGTTCTTC
CDR3 length: 15; V gene: TRBV6-1; J gene: TRBJ1-5; D gene: .; clone size: few; CDR3 protein: CASRPGVRGNQPQHF; CDR3 DNA: TGTGCCAGCAGACCGGGGGTGAGAGGCAATCAGCCCCAGCATTTT
CDR3 length: 19; V gene: TRBV4-3; J gene: TRBJ2-2; D gene: TRBD2; clone size: few; CDR3 protein: CASSQVTGTSGSDTGELFF; CDR3 DNA: TGCGCCAGCAGCCAAGTAACCGGGACTAGCGGGAGTGATACCGGGGAGCTGTTTTTT
CDR3 length: 15; V gene: TRBV7-3; J gene: TRBJ2-1; D gene: .; clone size: .; CDR3 protein: CASSLSWTTYNEQFF; CDR3 DNA: TGTGCCAGCAGCTTAAGTTGGACAACCTACAATGAGCAGTTCTTC
CDR3 length: 11; V gene: TRBV12-3/TRBV12-4; J gene: TRBJ2-7; D gene: .; clone size: .; CDR3 protein: CASTSQYEQYF; CDR3 DNA: TGTGCCAGCACTTCTCAATACGAGCAGTACTTC
CDR3 length: 13; V gene: TRBV20-1; J gene: TRBJ2-1; D gene: .; clone size: .; CDR3 protein: CSARDAPRDEQFF; CDR3 DNA: TGCAGTGCTAGAGATGCCCCGCGCGATGAGCAGTTCTTC
CDR3 length: 11; V gene: TRBV12-5; J gene: TRBJ2-1; D gene: .; clone size: .; CDR3 protein: CASGLRNEQFF; CDR3 DNA: TGTGCTAGTGGTTTACGGAATGAGCAGTTCTTC
CDR3 length: 15; V gene: TRBV9; J gene: TRBJ1-2; D gene: TRBD1; clone size: .; CDR3 protein: CASSSGQGANYGYTF; CDR3 DNA: TGTGCCAGCAGCTCCGGACAGGGGGCTAACTATGGCTACACCTTC
CDR3 length: 15; V gene: TRBV9; J gene: TRBJ2-1; D gene: .; clone size: .; CDR3 protein: CASSTRGQPYNEQFF; CDR3 DNA: TGTGCCAGCAGCACTAGGGGACAACCCTACAATGAGCAGTTCTTC
CDR3 length: 16; V gene: TRBV12-3/TRBV12-4; J gene: TRBJ2-2; D gene: TRBD2; clone size: .; CDR3 protein: CASGGPRASGSGELFF; CDR3 DNA: TGTGCCAGCGGGGGTCCGAGGGCTAGCGGGAGCGGGGAGCTGTTTTTT
CDR3 length: 15; V gene: TRBV5-1; J gene: TRBJ1-5; D gene: TRBD1; clone size: few; CDR3 protein: CASSFGDRGNQPQHF; CDR3 DNA: TGCGCCAGCAGCTTTGGGGACAGGGGGAATCAGCCCCAGCATTTT
CDR3 length: 14; V gene: TRBV28; J gene: TRBJ2-7; D gene: TRBD1; clone size: many; CDR3 protein: CASKIQGGGYEQYF; CDR3 DNA: TGTGCCAGCAAGATTCAAGGGGGCGGGTACGAGCAGTACTTC
CDR3 length: 17; V gene: TRBV11-1; J gene: TRBJ2-4; D gene: .; clone size: few; CDR3 protein: CASSFLASSPSKNIQYF; CDR3 DNA: TGTGCCAGCAGCTTTCTTGCCAGCTCCCCGTCCAAAAACATTCAGTACTTC
CDR3 length: 16; V gene: TRBV6-2/TRBV6-3; J gene: TRBJ2-3; D gene: .; clone size: .; CDR3 protein: CASSYGPSEYTDTQYF; CDR3 DNA: TGTGCCAGCAGTTACGGGCCTAGCGAGTACACAGATACGCAGTATTTT
CDR3 length: 18; V gene: TRBV7-6; J gene: TRBJ2-7; D gene: TRBD2; clone size: many; CDR3 protein: CASSLNALFGTSTYEQYF; CDR3 DNA: TGTGCCAGCAGCCTTAATGCCCTCTTCGGGACTAGTACATACGAGCAGTACTTC
CDR3 length: 14; V gene: TRBV13; J gene: TRBJ1-2; D gene: .; clone size: many; CDR3 protein: CASSRLGPVYGYTF; CDR3 DNA: TGTGCCAGCAGCCGCCTCGGGCCCGTCTATGGCTACACCTTC
CDR3 length: 15; V gene: TRBV12-3/TRBV12-4; J gene: TRBJ1-2; D gene: TRBD1; clone size: many; CDR3 protein: CASSSRDRLSYGYTF; CDR3 DNA: TGTGCCAGCAGTTCACGGGACAGACTATCCTATGGCTACACCTTC
CDR3 length: 12; V gene: TRBV24-1; J gene: TRBJ1-4; D gene: .; clone size: few; CDR3 protein: CATSAQGGKLFF; CDR3 DNA: TGTGCCACCAGTGCTCAGGGCGGAAAACTGTTTTTT
CDR3 length: 16; V gene: TRBV6-2/TRBV6-3; J gene: TRBJ2-5; D gene: TRBD2; clone size: .; CDR3 protein: CASSKTSGSSTETQYF; CDR3 DNA: TGTGCCAGCAGTAAGACTAGCGGGTCTTCAACAGAGACCCAGTACTTC
CDR3 length: 13; V gene: TRBV27; J gene: TRBJ2-1; D gene: .; clone size: .; CDR3 protein: CASSQSTFEKQFF; CDR3 DNA: TGTGCCAGCAGTCAGTCGACATTTGAGAAGCAGTTCTTC
CDR3 length: 15; V gene: TRBV6-5; J gene: TRBJ1-6; D gene: .; clone size: many; CDR3 protein: CASSYSRNGLAPLHF; CDR3 DNA: TGTGCCAGCAGTTACTCTCGGAACGGCCTTGCACCCCTCCACTTT
CDR3 length: 14; V gene: TRBV7-6; J gene: TRBJ2-2; D gene: .; clone size: .; CDR3 protein: CASSWGMNTGELFF; CDR3 DNA: TGTGCCAGCAGCTGGGGAATGAACACCGGGGAGCTGTTTTTT
CDR3 length: 16; V gene: TRBV2; J gene: TRBJ2-7; D gene: .; clone size: .; CDR3 protein: CASSIQLEVDWTEQYF; CDR3 DNA: TGTGCCAGCAGCATCCAATTGGAGGTTGACTGGACGGAACAGTACTTC
CDR3 length: 13; V gene: TRBV7-2; J gene: TRBJ1-1; D gene: TRBD1; clone size: few; CDR3 protein: CASSSRTGLIAFF; CDR3 DNA: TGTGCCAGCAGCTCACGGACAGGGTTGATTGCTTTCTTT
CDR3 length: 15; V gene: TRBV11-2; J gene: TRBJ2-1; D gene: .; clone size: many; CDR3 protein: CASSLVSAGANEQFF; CDR3 DNA: TGTGCCAGCAGCTTAGTTTCGGCGGGGGCTAATGAGCAGTTCTTC
CDR3 length: 16; V gene: TRBV6-1; J gene: TRBJ1-6; D gene: .; clone size: many; CDR3 protein: CASSYDQRAYNSPLHF; CDR3 DNA: TGTGCCAGCAGTTATGACCAGAGAGCCTATAATTCACCCCTCCACTTT
CDR3 length: 15; V gene: TRBV11-2; J gene: TRBJ2-1; D gene: TRBD2; clone size: once; CDR3 protein: CASSHSSGPYNEQFF; CDR3 DNA: TGTGCCAGCAGCCACTCTAGCGGTCCCTACAATGAGCAGTTCTTC
CDR3 length: 15; V gene: TRBV5-8; J gene: TRBJ2-1; D gene: .; clone size: many; CDR3 protein: CASSLAPSSYNEQFF; CDR3 DNA: TGTGCCAGCAGCTTAGCCCCGAGCTCCTACAATGAGCAGTTCTTC
CDR3 length: 17; V gene: TRBV6-2/TRBV6-3; J gene: TRBJ1-1; D gene: TRBD1; clone size: many; CDR3 protein: CASSYSSERGTDTEAFF; CDR3 DNA: TGTGCCAGCAGTTACTCGTCAGAGAGGGGGACAGACACTGAAGCTTTCTTT
CDR3 length: 13; V gene: TRBV29-1; J gene: TRBJ2-7; D gene: TRBD1; clone size: .; CDR3 protein: CSVESDRAYEQYF; CDR3 DNA: TGCAGCGTTGAGTCCGACAGGGCCTACGAGCAGTACTTC
CDR3 length: 14; V gene: TRBV11-3; J gene: TRBJ2-7; D gene: TRBD1; clone size: many; CDR3 protein: CASSTRTGRNEQYF; CDR3 DNA: TGTGCCAGCAGCACCCGGACAGGGCGGAACGAGCAGTACTTC
CDR3 length: 14; V gene: TRBV6-1; J gene: TRBJ1-4; D gene: .; clone size: .; CDR3 protein: CASMKDSTNEKLFF; CDR3 DNA: TGTGCCAGCATGAAGGACTCAACTAATGAAAAACTGTTTTTT
CDR3 length: 15; V gene: TRBV27; J gene: TRBJ1-1; D gene: .; clone size: .; CDR3 protein: CASSFGWEGSTEAFF; CDR3 DNA: TGTGCCAGCAGTTTTGGTTGGGAGGGTAGCACTGAAGCTTTCTTT
CDR3 length: 15; V gene: TRBV5-1; J gene: TRBJ2-2; D gene: .; clone size: .; CDR3 protein: CASRHSGSNTGELFF; CDR3 DNA: TGCGCCAGCAGACATAGCGGCTCGAACACCGGGGAGCTGTTTTTT
CDR3 length: 15; V gene: TRBV9; J gene: TRBJ2-7; D gene: .; clone size: .; CDR3 protein: CASSVSAGSTYEQYF; CDR3 DNA: TGTGCCAGCAGCGTCTCAGCGGGTTCCACTTACGAGCAGTACTTC
CDR3 length: 14; V gene: TRBV4-1; J gene: TRBJ2-7; D gene: .; clone size: few; CDR3 protein: CAGSQGGGAYEQYF; CDR3 DNA: TGCGCCGGCAGCCAAGGGGGGGGGGCCTACGAGCAGTACTTC
CDR3 length: 15; V gene: TRBV29-1; J gene: TRBJ2-7; D gene: TRBD1; clone size: few; CDR3 protein: CSVEKGRDSTYEQYF; CDR3 DNA: TGCAGCGTAGAGAAGGGCCGGGACAGTACCTACGAGCAGTACTTC
CDR3 length: 15; V gene: TRBV20-1; J gene: TRBJ1-2; D gene: .; clone size: .; CDR3 protein: CSARDVAGTNYGYTF; CDR3 DNA: TGCAGTGCTAGAGATGTGGCAGGGACCAACTATGGCTACACCTTC
CDR3 length: 12; V gene: TRBV28; J gene: TRBJ2-7; D gene: .; clone size: few; CDR3 protein: CASSPGFYEQYF; CDR3 DNA: TGTGCCAGCAGCCCTGGTTTTTACGAGCAGTACTTC
CDR3 length: 17; V gene: TRBV2; J gene: TRBJ1-5; D gene: TRBD1; clone size: many; CDR3 protein: CASSEALPGQGIQPQHF; CDR3 DNA: TGTGCCAGCAGTGAAGCGCTTCCGGGACAGGGTATTCAGCCCCAGCATTTT
CDR3 length: 14; V gene: TRBV6-2/TRBV6-3; J gene: TRBJ2-7; D gene: .; clone size: many; CDR3 protein: CASSTPFEVYEQYF; CDR3 DNA: TGTGCCAGCAGCACCCCTTTTGAGGTCTACGAGCAGTACTTC
CDR3 length: 16; V gene: TRBV6-2/TRBV6-3; J gene: TRBJ2-1; D gene: TRBD1; clone size: many; CDR3 protein: CASSYLTGGDYNEQFF; CDR3 DNA: TGTGCCAGCAGTTACCTGACAGGGGGCGACTACAATGAGCAGTTCTTC
CDR3 length: 15; V gene: TRBV20-1; J gene: TRBJ1-6; D gene: TRBD1; clone size: .; CDR3 protein: CSARPRGQGPSPLHF; CDR3 DNA: TGCAGTGCTAGACCCCGGGGACAGGGCCCTTCACCCCTCCACTTT
CDR3 length: 14; V gene: TRBV6-2/TRBV6-3; J gene: TRBJ2-7; D gene: .; clone size: many; CDR3 protein: CASTLVQGAYEQYF; CDR3 DNA: TGTGCCAGCACCCTCGTCCAGGGAGCCTACGAGCAGTACTTC
CDR3 length: 12; V gene: TRBV3-1; J gene: TRBJ2-7; D gene: TRBD1; clone size: many; CDR3 protein: CASSGDRDEQYF; CDR3 DNA: TGTGCCAGCAGCGGAGACAGGGACGAGCAGTACTTC
CDR3 length: 15; V gene: TRBV27; J gene: TRBJ2-5; D gene: .; clone size: many; CDR3 protein: CASSPSQGIQETQYF; CDR3 DNA: TGTGCCAGCAGTCCGTCACAGGGAATACAAGAGACCCAGTACTTC
CDR3 length: 14; V gene: TRBV27; J gene: TRBJ2-7; D gene: .; clone size: many; CDR3 protein: CASSLLTGGGEQYF; CDR3 DNA: TGTGCCAGCAGTTTACTCACAGGGGGGGGAGAGCAGTACTTC
CDR3 length: 13; V gene: TRBV20-1; J gene: TRBJ2-5; D gene: .; clone size: many; CDR3 protein: CSASWEDKETQYF; CDR3 DNA: TGCAGTGCTAGCTGGGAGGATAAAGAGACCCAGTACTTC